The rows below give T cell receptor beta chains drawn from one sample of a study of shared clonotypes between healthy human individuals. TCRdb keeps only in-frame clones here, not all; method: immunoSEQ multiplex PCR. Found here are 2,500,000 or so clones, around 92% of them singletons; the top ten hold 0.3% to 0.4%. The sequencing input was naive CD4+ T cells from PBMCs. All receptors derive from a man aged 18 to 29 in good health. Some clones in this sample may be carry-over from other donors' samples. The CDR3 runs from the conserved cysteine through the conserved F or W. D genes are given only for firm matches. Not every row has a clone size; where given, it reads once, few, many or a size class.

TRBV7-2	NA	NA	TRBJ2-2	CASSSTRQGAGELFF	TGTGCCAGCAGTTCAACTCGCCAAGGGGCCGGGGAGCTGTTTTTT
TRBV5-1	NA	once	TRBJ2-7	CASKRQDSYEQYF	TGCGCCAGCAAGAGACAGGATTCCTACGAGCAGTACTTC
TRBV5-4	TRBD2	NA	TRBJ2-1	CASSLSPTGGFLNEQFF	TGTGCCAGCAGCTTGTCTCCTACGGGAGGCTTTTTGAATGAGCAGTTCTTC
TRBV27	NA	NA	TRBJ2-3	CASSRPLVTGTDTQYF	TGTGCCAGCAGCCGACCACTAGTTACGGGCACAGATACGCAGTATTTT
TRBV9	NA	NA	TRBJ2-3	CASSVGAGRQYIDTQYF	TGTGCCAGCAGCGTAGGGGCGGGGCGCCAGTATATAGATACGCAGTATTTT
TRBV11-2	NA	NA	TRBJ1-2	CASSLVLGDYGYTF	TGTGCCAGCAGCTTAGTGTTGGGAGACTATGGCTACACCTTC
TRBV11-2	NA	once	TRBJ2-1	CASSLLTGTYEQFF	TGTGCCAGCAGCTTACTTACAGGGACATATGAGCAGTTCTTC
TRBV7-8	NA	NA	TRBJ2-3	CASSSGADTQYF	TGTGCCAGCAGCTCAGGGGCAGATACGCAGTATTTT
TRBV2	NA	NA	TRBJ2-5	CASRAGVQETQYF	TGTGCCAGCAGGGCAGGGGTTCAAGAGACCCAGTACTTC
TRBV5-1	TRBD2	NA	TRBJ2-1	CASSLGSSGGYNEQFF	TGCGCCAGCAGCTTGGGCTCTAGCGGGGGTTACAATGAGCAGTTCTTC
TRBV9	NA	NA	TRBJ1-5	CASARGWGGNQPQHF	TGTGCCAGCGCCCGCGGTTGGGGAGGCAATCAGCCCCAGCATTTT
TRBV29-1	NA	NA	TRBJ1-2	CSVEYDWTRYTF	TGCAGCGTTGAATACGACTGGACTCGCTACACCTTC
TRBV5-4	NA	NA	TRBJ2-2	CASSLGPFFNTGELFF	TGTGCCAGCAGCTTGGGACCTTTTTTTAACACCGGGGAGCTGTTTTTT
TRBV7-3	NA	once	TRBJ2-3	CASSLNNRDTQYF	TGTGCCAGCAGCTTAAACAACCGAGATACGCAGTATTTT
TRBV7-2	TRBD2	NA	TRBJ2-7	CASSPSDLGRDEQYF	TGTGCCAGCAGCCCATCCGACTTGGGGAGGGACGAGCAGTACTTC
TRBV2	NA	NA	TRBJ1-1	CASSDPSNGAEAFF	TGTGCCAGCAGTGATCCTTCAAATGGGGCTGAAGCTTTCTTT
TRBV5-6	NA	NA	TRBJ2-2	CASSRISGTGELFF	TGTGCCAGCAGCCGGATAAGTGGTACCGGGGAGCTGTTTTTT
TRBV6-1	NA	NA	TRBJ2-5	CASSGPPERTQYF	TGTGCCAGCAGTGGCCCCCCCGAGCGAACCCAGTACTTC
TRBV16	NA	NA	TRBJ1-4	CASSSQGSEEKLFF	TGTGCCAGCAGCTCTCAGGGTTCCGAGGAAAAACTGTTTTTT
TRBV15	NA	NA	TRBJ2-3	CATSLHGIDTQYF	TGTGCCACCAGCCTCCATGGCATAGATACGCAGTATTTT
TRBV7-2	NA	NA	TRBJ1-2	CASSLGPGIYGYTF	TGTGCCAGCAGCTTAGGCCCGGGGATCTATGGCTACACCTTC
TRBV30	NA	once	TRBJ1-6	CAWSVQSNSPLHF	TGTGCCTGGAGTGTACAATCGAATTCACCCCTCCACTTT
TRBV4-1	NA	NA	TRBJ1-3	CASSQESSGNTIYF	TGCGCCAGCAGCCAAGAGAGCTCTGGAAACACCATATATTTT
TRBV15	NA	NA	TRBJ2-7	CATTHGARTYEQYF	TGTGCCACCACCCATGGAGCGCGAACCTACGAGCAGTACTTC
TRBV30	NA	NA	TRBJ2-3	CAWSVQGGTDTQYF	TGTGCCTGGAGTGTACAGGGTGGAACCGATACGCAGTATTTT
TRBV7-2	NA	NA	TRBJ1-3	CASSPSLNTIYF	TGTGCCAGCAGCCCAAGTCTTAACACCATATATTTT
TRBV5-1	NA	NA	TRBJ2-7	CASSSGTTSSYEQYF	TGCGCCAGCAGTTCCGGGACAACGAGCTCCTACGAGCAGTACTTC
TRBV5-1	TRBD1	once	TRBJ1-1	CASSLGGTGENTEAFF	TGCGCCAGCAGCTTGGGTGGGACAGGGGAGAACACTGAAGCTTTCTTT
TRBV18	NA	NA	TRBJ2-2	CASSYLGPPGELFF	TGTGCCAGCTCATACCTTGGACCACCCGGGGAGCTGTTTTTT
TRBV18	NA	NA	TRBJ1-2	CASSPTGLNGYTF	TGTGCCAGCTCACCAACAGGATTAAATGGCTACACCTTC
TRBV18	NA	NA	TRBJ2-1	CASSPPALPANEQFF	TGTGCCAGCTCACCTCCAGCCCTCCCCGCGAATGAGCAGTTCTTC
TRBV28	TRBD2	NA	TRBJ2-7	CASSLTSGGAYEQYF	TGTGCCAGCAGTTTGACTAGCGGGGGGGCCTACGAGCAGTACTTC
TRBV5-1	NA	NA	TRBJ2-5	CASSLGGRQETQYF	TGCGCCAGCAGCTTGGGGGGGAGGCAAGAGACCCAGTACTTC
TRBV2	NA	NA	TRBJ1-5	CASSVEGNQPQHF	TGTGCCAGCAGTGTGGAGGGTAATCAGCCCCAGCATTTT
TRBV28	TRBD2	NA	TRBJ2-7	CASSLIILAGSWHEQYF	TGTGCCAGCAGTTTGATAATACTAGCGGGAAGTTGGCACGAGCAGTACTTC
TRBV7-3	TRBD2	NA	TRBJ2-2	CASSRLTGGRAPGELFF	TGTGCCAGCAGCCGCCTGACGGGCGGGAGGGCCCCCGGGGAGCTGTTTTTT
TRBV5-1	NA	NA	TRBJ1-5	CASSATGLYNQPQHF	TGCGCCAGCAGCGCTACAGGGTTGTACAATCAGCCCCAGCATTTT
TRBV19	NA	NA	TRBJ2-3	CASSLRGTQYF	TGTGCCAGTAGTTTACGAGGTACGCAGTATTTT
TRBV2	NA	once	TRBJ1-1	CASSEVGRSNTEAFF	TGTGCCAGCAGTGAAGTGGGACGGTCAAACACTGAAGCTTTCTTT
TRBV29-1	TRBD1	NA	TRBJ2-1	CSVEGGGQVNNEQFF	TGCAGCGTTGAAGGAGGGGGACAGGTGAACAATGAGCAGTTCTTC
TRBV10-3	TRBD1	NA	TRBJ1-5	CATRTGSNQPQHF	TGTGCCACTAGGACAGGGTCGAACCAGCCCCAGCATTTT
TRBV7-8	NA	NA	TRBJ1-2	CASSPRGRSNYGYTF	TGTGCCAGCAGCCCACGCGGACGGTCTAACTATGGCTACACCTTC
TRBV6-5	TRBD1	NA	TRBJ2-5	CASSYPPRGQETQYF	TGTGCCAGCAGTTACCCCCCCAGGGGGCAAGAGACCCAGTACTTC
TRBV6-6	NA	NA	TRBJ1-3	CAATGGTSGNTIYF	TGTGCCGCAACCGGGGGCACCTCTGGAAACACCATATATTTT
TRBV7-9	TRBD1	NA	TRBJ2-3	CASSFRYRGQTDTQYF	TGTGCCAGCAGCTTTCGGTACAGGGGTCAAACAGATACGCAGTATTTT
TRBV7-2	NA	NA	TRBJ2-7	CASSPSPASSYEQYF	TGTGCCAGCAGCCCTAGCCCGGCTAGCTCCTACGAGCAGTACTTC
TRBV30	NA	NA	TRBJ2-2	CAWSVVLLNTGELFF	TGTGCCTGGAGTGTGGTCCTGCTGAACACCGGGGAGCTGTTTTTT
TRBV20-1	NA	once	TRBJ2-1	CSASLNNEQFF	TGCAGTGCTAGCCTAAATAATGAGCAGTTCTTC
TRBV19	NA	NA	TRBJ1-2	CASTPRAANYGYTF	TGTGCCAGTACCCCCAGGGCGGCTAACTATGGCTACACCTTC
TRBV9	TRBD2	NA	TRBJ2-2	CASSARTSLTGELFF	TGTGCCAGCAGCGCCCGGACTAGCCTGACCGGGGAGCTGTTTTTT
TRBV12-2	NA	NA	TRBJ1-5	CASFPYQPQHF	TGTGCAAGTTTTCCCTATCAGCCCCAGCATTTT
TRBV7-3	NA	NA	TRBJ2-1	CASSLGFHNEQFF	TGTGCCAGCAGCTTAGGATTCCACAATGAGCAGTTCTTC
TRBV7-8	TRBD1	NA	TRBJ2-2	CASSPGGSNTGELFF	TGTGCCAGCAGCCCAGGGGGCTCGAACACCGGGGAGCTGTTTTTT
TRBV7-7	TRBD2	NA	TRBJ2-2	CASSLMPSGTGELFF	TGTGCCAGCAGCTTAATGCCTAGCGGCACCGGGGAGCTGTTTTTT
TRBV18	TRBD2	NA	TRBJ2-7	CASSPGTSGSYTYEQYF	TGTGCCAGCTCACCTGGGACTAGCGGTTCATATACTTACGAGCAGTACTTC
TRBV27	NA	NA	TRBJ2-6	CASSPRGSPGANVLTF	TGTGCCAGCAGCCCAAGGGGGAGTCCTGGGGCCAACGTCCTGACTTTC